Sequencing of this TCR beta chain was carried out in a study of blood T cells in healthy people across ages. Findings and limits, study-wide: Roughly linear declines in TCR beta diversity per million T cells occurred with age.

On this clonotype itself: Its antigen is currently unknown.

Then a second PCR, running about 7 to 11 cycles, was carried out with a sample-barcoded 5' primer and a J-beta primer mix. TCRdb itself ran the 5' RACE reads through MiXCR, one entry per CDR3 protein. The repertoire has approximately 900,000 distinct CDR3 sequences, roughly 48% of them found once; the top ten carry 13%. The CDR3 is 17 residues long. Germline V gene lookup returns CDR1 SGHVS and CDR2 FQNEAQ. J was trimmed by 5 bases and V by 8 bases; bases with no gene match: 15. This clonotype was obtained from a man aged 25 to 40 in good health. Input material: blood. V is TRBV7-8 and J is TRBJ2-1; 10 nucleotides align to TRBD2. The CDR3 sequence: CASYWEPELAGNNEQFF. CDR3 bases: TGTGCCAGCTACTGGGAGCCGGAACTAGCGGGGAACAATGAGCAGTTCTTC.